These T cell receptor beta chains were read from a single sample in a study of patients and donors after allogeneic stem cell transplantation. In TCRdb, the RT-PCR reads were re-called with MiXCR into one record per CDR3 protein. The sample contains approximately 210,000 distinct CDR3 sequences, 41% of which appear only once. The sequencing sample was made of blood, either unsorted or a sorted T cell fraction (not recorded which). The receptors were gathered from a human donor who was either an allogeneic HSCT recipient or a stem cell or donor lymphocyte infusion donor (not recorded which). It is not recorded whose cells these are; they may come from a transplant donor. Both conserved end residues are trimmed from each CDR3.

v_gene	j_gene	CDR3aa
TRBV9	TRBJ1-2	ASSVGRVKDYGYT
TRBV7-2	TRBJ2-1	ASSLFSLDEQF
TRBV27	TRBJ2-3	ASRGQGIRDTQY
TRBV10-3	TRBJ2-3	AISEWQGSTDTQY
TRBV7-2	TRBJ1-1	ASSLPDAGTVNTEAF
TRBV5-1	TRBJ1-6	ASSDTNNSPLH
TRBV7-6	TRBJ1-1	ASSLATENTEAF
TRBV7-2	TRBJ1-2	ASGQEANYGYT
TRBV7-8	TRBJ1-1	ASSLVFPGGVNTEAF
TRBV29-1	TRBJ2-1	SVPESSYNEQF
TRBV9	TRBJ1-1	ASSAQGLNTEAF
TRBV12-3/TRBV12-4	TRBJ1-2	ASRGWTEGRELDGYT
TRBV7-9	TRBJ2-7	ASSSFGSEFEQY
TRBV4-3	TRBJ2-7	ASSQYRDDSYEQY
TRBV28	TRBJ2-4	ASSPSWSGTSWDIQY
TRBV4-3	TRBJ1-1	ASSQVSLLGAEAF
TRBV19	TRBJ1-5	ASSIGQGAIQPQH